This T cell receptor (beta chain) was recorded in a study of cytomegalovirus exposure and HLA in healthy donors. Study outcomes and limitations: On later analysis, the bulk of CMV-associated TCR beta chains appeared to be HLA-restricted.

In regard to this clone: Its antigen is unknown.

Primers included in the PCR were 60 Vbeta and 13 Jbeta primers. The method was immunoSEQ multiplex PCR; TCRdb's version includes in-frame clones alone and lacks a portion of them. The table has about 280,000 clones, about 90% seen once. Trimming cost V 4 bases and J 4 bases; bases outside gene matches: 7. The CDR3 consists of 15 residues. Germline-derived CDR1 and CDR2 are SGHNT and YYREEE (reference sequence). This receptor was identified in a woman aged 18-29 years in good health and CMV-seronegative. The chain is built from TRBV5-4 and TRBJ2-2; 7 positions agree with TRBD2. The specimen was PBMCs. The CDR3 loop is CASSHTGGFTGELFF. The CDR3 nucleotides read TGTGCCAGCAGCCACACGGGGGGTTTCACCGGGGAGCTGTTTTTT. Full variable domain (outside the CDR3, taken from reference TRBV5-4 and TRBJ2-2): ETGVTQSPTHLIKTRGQQVTLRCSSQSGHNTVSWYQQALGQGPQFIFQYYREEENGRGNFPPRFSGLQFPNYSSELNVNALELDDSALYLCASSHTGGFTGELFFGEGSRLTVL.